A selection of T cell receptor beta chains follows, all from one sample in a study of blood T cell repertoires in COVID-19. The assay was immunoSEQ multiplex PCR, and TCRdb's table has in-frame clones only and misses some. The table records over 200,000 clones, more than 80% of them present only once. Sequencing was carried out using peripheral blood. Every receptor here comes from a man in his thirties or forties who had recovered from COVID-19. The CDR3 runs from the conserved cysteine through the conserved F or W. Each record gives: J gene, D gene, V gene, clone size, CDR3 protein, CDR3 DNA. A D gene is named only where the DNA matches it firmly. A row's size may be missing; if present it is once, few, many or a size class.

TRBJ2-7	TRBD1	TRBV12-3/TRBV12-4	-	CASSLYGQGKYF	TGTGCCAGCAGCCTTTACGGACAGGGAAAGTACTTC
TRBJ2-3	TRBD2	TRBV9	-	CASSVAGGITDTQYF	TGTGCCAGCAGCGTCGCGGGGGGGATAACAGATACGCAGTATTTT
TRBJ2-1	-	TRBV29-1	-	CSGSRELSYNEQFF	TGCAGCGGTTCCAGGGAATTGTCCTACAATGAGCAGTTCTTC
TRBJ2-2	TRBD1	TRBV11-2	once	CASSPGDRASTGELFF	TGTGCCAGCAGCCCCGGGGACAGGGCTAGCACCGGGGAGCTGTTTTTT
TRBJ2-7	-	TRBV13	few	CASSFNYEQYF	TGTGCCAGCAGCTTTAACTACGAGCAGTACTTC
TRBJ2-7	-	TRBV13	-	CASSLYPKDRNSYEQYF	TGTGCCAGCAGCTTATATCCCAAAGACAGGAACTCCTACGAGCAGTACTTC
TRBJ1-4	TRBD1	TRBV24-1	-	CATSDPGQGGEKLFF	TGTGCCACCAGTGATCCGGGACAGGGGGGAGAAAAACTGTTTTTT
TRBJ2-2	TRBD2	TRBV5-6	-	CASSLASGGPNTGELFF	TGTGCCAGCAGCCTGGCCAGCGGGGGACCGAACACCGGGGAGCTGTTTTTT
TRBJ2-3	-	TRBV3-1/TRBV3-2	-	CASSQSTSTDTQYF	TGTGCCAGCAGCCAATCTACCTCCACAGATACGCAGTATTTT
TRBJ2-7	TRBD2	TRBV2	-	CASSPTSDEQYF	TGTGCCAGCAGTCCTACTAGCGACGAGCAGTACTTC
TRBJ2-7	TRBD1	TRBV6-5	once	CASRKWTGSEQYF	TGTGCCAGCAGAAAGTGGACAGGGAGCGAGCAGTACTTC
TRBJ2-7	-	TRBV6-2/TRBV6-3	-	CASSYGHNEQYF	TGTGCCAGCAGTTACGGACACAACGAGCAGTACTTC
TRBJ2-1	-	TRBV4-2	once	CASSQDWAGASYNEQFF	TGTGCCAGCAGCCAAGATTGGGCGGGGGCCTCATACAATGAGCAGTTCTTC
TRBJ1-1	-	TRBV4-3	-	CASSQDLGVRNTEAFF	TGCGCCAGCAGCCAAGATCTTGGAGTGAGGAACACTGAAGCTTTCTTT
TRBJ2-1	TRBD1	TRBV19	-	CASSLGQGNNEQFF	TGTGCCAGTAGTCTGGGACAGGGTAACAATGAGCAGTTCTTC
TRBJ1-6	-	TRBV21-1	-	CASSERSGGDSPLHF	TGTGCCAGCAGCGAACGGTCAGGGGGAGATTCACCCCTCCACTTT
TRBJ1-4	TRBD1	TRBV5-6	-	CASSLSGTGGEKLFF	TGTGCCAGCAGCTTGAGCGGGACAGGGGGCGAAAAACTGTTTTTT
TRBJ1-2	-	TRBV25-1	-	CASTYGYTF	TGTGCCAGCACTTATGGCTACACCTTC
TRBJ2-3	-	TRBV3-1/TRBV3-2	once	CASSQDRGTDTQYF	TGTGCCAGCAGCCAAGATAGGGGGACAGATACGCAGTATTTT
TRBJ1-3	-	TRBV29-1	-	CSVDTPGNGNTIYF	TGCAGCGTTGACACCCCGGGGAACGGAAACACCATATATTTT
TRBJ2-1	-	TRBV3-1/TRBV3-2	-	CASSSPGSSNEQFF	TGTGCCAGCAGCTCACCAGGTTCCTCCAATGAGCAGTTCTTC
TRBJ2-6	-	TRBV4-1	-	CASSLSRSSGANVLTF	TGCGCCAGCAGCCTGTCGAGGAGCTCTGGGGCCAACGTCCTGACTTTC
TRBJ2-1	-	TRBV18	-	CASSPSAGVWEFF	TGTGCCAGCTCACCCTCGGCAGGGGTATGGGAGTTCTTC
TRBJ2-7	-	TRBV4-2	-	CASSQDRQGYEQYF	TGTGCCAGCAGCCAAGATCGGCAGGGCTACGAGCAGTACTTC
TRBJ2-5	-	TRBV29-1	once	CSATDRLRQETQYF	TGCAGCGCGACCGACAGGTTGAGACAAGAGACCCAGTACTTC
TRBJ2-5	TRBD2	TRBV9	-	CASSPRTSGGAETQYF	TGTGCCAGCAGCCCCCGGACTAGCGGGGGGGCGGAGACCCAGTACTTC
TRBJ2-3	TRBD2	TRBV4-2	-	CASSQVVSGGADTQYF	TGTGCCAGCAGCCAAGTGGTTAGCGGGGGGGCAGATACGCAGTATTTT
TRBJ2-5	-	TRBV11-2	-	CASSLSLQETQYF	TGTGCCAGCAGCTTATCCTTACAAGAGACCCAGTACTTC
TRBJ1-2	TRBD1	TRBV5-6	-	CASSPDRNYGYTF	TGTGCCAGCAGCCCGGACAGGAACTATGGCTACACCTTC
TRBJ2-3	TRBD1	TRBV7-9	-	CASSLGGQTDTQYF	TGTGCCAGCAGCCTAGGGGGACAGACAGATACGCAGTATTTT
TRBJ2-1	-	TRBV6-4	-	CASSASDNEQFF	TGTGCCAGCAGTGCTTCAGACAATGAGCAGTTCTTC
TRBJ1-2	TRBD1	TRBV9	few	CASSVLGTGGNGYTF	TGTGCCAGCAGCGTACTGGGGACAGGGGGCAATGGCTACACCTTC
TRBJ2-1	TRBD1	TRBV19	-	CASNPRDRDVGEQFF	TGTGCCAGTAACCCCAGGGACAGGGATGTTGGTGAGCAGTTCTTC
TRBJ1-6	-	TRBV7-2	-	CASSLGLDLSSYNSPLHF	TGTGCCAGCAGCTTAGGACTAGATTTAAGCTCCTATAATTCACCCCTCCACTTT
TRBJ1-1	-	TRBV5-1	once	CASSPLRGDTEAFF	TGCGCCAGCAGCCCGCTTCGGGGAGACACTGAAGCTTTCTTT
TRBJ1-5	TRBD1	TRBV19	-	CASSIGNRGPYQPQHF	TGTGCCAGTAGTATAGGGAACAGGGGGCCGTATCAGCCCCAGCATTTT
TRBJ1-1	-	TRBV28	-	CASRRGYTEAFF	TGTGCCAGCAGAAGGGGGTACACTGAAGCTTTCTTT
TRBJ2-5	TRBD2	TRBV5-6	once	CASSLLQGGETQYF	TGTGCCAGCAGCTTGCTGCAGGGAGGGGAGACCCAGTACTTC
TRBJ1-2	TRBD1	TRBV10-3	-	CAMGTANYGYTF	TGTGCCATGGGGACAGCTAACTATGGCTACACCTTC
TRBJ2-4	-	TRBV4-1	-	CASSQGPFVSSKNIQYF	TGCGCCAGCAGCCAAGGGCCTTTTGTTAGCAGTAAAAACATTCAGTACTTC
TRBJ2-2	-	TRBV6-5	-	CASRSVSSAGELFF	TGTGCCAGCAGGTCCGTGAGTAGCGCCGGGGAGCTGTTTTTT
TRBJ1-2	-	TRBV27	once	CASKRGQIFGDYGYTF	TGTGCCAGCAAAAGGGGACAAATCTTCGGGGACTATGGCTACACCTTC
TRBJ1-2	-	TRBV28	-	CASSLAYREYGYTF	TGTGCCAGCAGTTTGGCTTACAGGGAGTATGGCTACACCTTC
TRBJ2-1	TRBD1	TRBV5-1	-	CASSPTGGGYNEQFF	TGCGCCAGCAGCCCGACAGGGGGCGGTTACAATGAGCAGTTCTTC
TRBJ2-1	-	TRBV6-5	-	CASSNPLGDEQFF	TGTGCCAGCAGTAACCCACTAGGAGATGAGCAGTTCTTC
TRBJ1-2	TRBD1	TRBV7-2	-	CASSLEPGQVYYGYTF	TGTGCCAGCAGCTTAGAACCGGGACAGGTGTACTATGGCTACACCTTC
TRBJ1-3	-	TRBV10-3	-	CAISEGGGIDGNTIYF	TGTGCCATCAGTGAAGGTGGGGGCATAGATGGAAACACCATATATTTT
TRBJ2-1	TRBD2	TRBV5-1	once	CASSLVAGGNEQFF	TGCGCCAGCAGCTTGGTGGCGGGGGGGAATGAGCAGTTCTTC
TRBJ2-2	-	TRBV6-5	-	CASTKRDAGELFF	TGTGCCAGCACCAAGAGGGATGCCGGGGAGCTGTTTTTT
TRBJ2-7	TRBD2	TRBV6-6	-	CASIISGGGKEEQYF	TGTGCCAGCATTATTAGCGGGGGGGGGAAGGAAGAGCAGTACTTC
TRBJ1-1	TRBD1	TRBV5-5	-	CASSFPPTGDSTEAFF	TGTGCCAGCAGCTTCCCCCCCACAGGGGATTCTACTGAAGCTTTCTTT
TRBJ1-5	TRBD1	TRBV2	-	CASSEDHRGNNQPQHF	TGTGCCAGCAGTGAAGATCACAGGGGGAACAATCAGCCCCAGCATTTT
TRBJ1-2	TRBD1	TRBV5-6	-	CASNTPAGTGGPIDYGYTF	TGTGCCAGCAACACCCCGGCCGGGACAGGGGGACCTATCGACTATGGCTACACCTTC
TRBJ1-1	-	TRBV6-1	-	CASSSAGTPSGGAFF	TGTGCCAGCAGCTCCGCCGGGACCCCTTCCGGAGGGGCTTTCTTT
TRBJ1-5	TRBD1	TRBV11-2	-	CASSPDRGGQPQHF	TGTGCCAGCAGCCCCGACAGGGGGGGGCAGCCCCAGCATTTT
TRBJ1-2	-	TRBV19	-	CASKLTASYGYTF	TGTGCCAGTAAATTGACAGCTTCCTATGGCTACACCTTC
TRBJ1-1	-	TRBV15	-	CATSLDLNTEAFF	TGTGCCACCAGCCTTGACTTGAACACTGAAGCTTTCTTT
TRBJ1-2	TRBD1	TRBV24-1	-	CATSTQGTGYGYTF	TGTGCCACCAGTACACAGGGGACAGGGTACGGCTACACCTTC
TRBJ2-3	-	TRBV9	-	CASSVALAASTDTQYF	TGTGCCAGCAGCGTAGCTCTGGCGGCTAGCACAGATACGCAGTATTTT